The clone carrying this TCR beta chain was seen only a few times. The CDR3 loop spans 13 amino acids. V lost 4 bases to trimming and J lost 7 bases, with 14 bases between them. CDR1 and CDR2 (germline): SGHRS, YFSETQ. Unique molecular identifiers were incorporated into the prepared TCRbeta library. MiXCR, run by TCRdb on the PCR reads, gives a single entry per CDR3 protein. The sample yields about 830,000 distinct CDR3 sequences, about 16% seen once. The data were obtained in a study of T-cell reconstitution after alpha-beta-depleted transplantation in children. The chain joins TRBV5-1 to TRBJ1-2; tentative D call: TRBD1 (5 bases). The material sequenced was PBMCs, mostly from graft donor cells, taken 360 days after TCRalphabeta/CD19-depleted stem cell transplant. This sequence was found in a male patient under 18 who had a stem cell transplant for acute lymphoblastic leukemia, so the T cells may come from the graft donor. The CDR3 DNA is TGCGCCAGCAGCCTCGGGGGTAGAGGTGGCTACACCTTC. Translated, it gives CASSLGGRGGYTF.